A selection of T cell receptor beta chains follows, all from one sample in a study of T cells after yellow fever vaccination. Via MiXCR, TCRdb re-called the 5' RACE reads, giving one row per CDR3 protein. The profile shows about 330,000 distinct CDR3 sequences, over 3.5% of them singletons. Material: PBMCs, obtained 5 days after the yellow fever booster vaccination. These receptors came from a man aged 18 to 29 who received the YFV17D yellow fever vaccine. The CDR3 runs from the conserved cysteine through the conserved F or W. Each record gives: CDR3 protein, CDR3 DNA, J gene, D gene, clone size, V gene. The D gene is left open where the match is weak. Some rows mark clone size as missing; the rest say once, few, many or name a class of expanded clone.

CDR3 protein: CASSYAGAITDTQYF; CDR3 DNA: TGCGCCAGCAGCTACGCCGGGGCTATCACAGATACGCAGTATTTT; J gene: TRBJ2-3; D gene: -; clone size: -; V gene: TRBV5-1
CDR3 protein: CASSLETGTGEKQFF; CDR3 DNA: TGTGCCAGCAGCTTAGAAACCGGGACAGGGGAGAAGCAGTTCTTC; J gene: TRBJ2-1; D gene: TRBD1; clone size: many; V gene: TRBV13
CDR3 protein: CASSFDRFWGGPHKLGNTIYF; CDR3 DNA: TGTGCCAGCAGTTTTGATCGATTCTGGGGTGGACCGCACAAATTGGGAAACACCATATATTTT; J gene: TRBJ1-3; D gene: -; clone size: many; V gene: TRBV12-3/TRBV12-4
CDR3 protein: CASSQDEMNTEAFF; CDR3 DNA: TGCGCCAGCAGCCAAGACGAGATGAACACTGAAGCTTTCTTT; J gene: TRBJ1-1; D gene: -; clone size: -; V gene: TRBV4-3
CDR3 protein: CASSPLGWMNTQYF; CDR3 DNA: TGTGCCAGCAGCCCGCTGGGATGGATGAATACGCAGTATTTT; J gene: TRBJ2-3; D gene: -; clone size: many; V gene: TRBV7-3
CDR3 protein: CASSYTQQGVYNEQFF; CDR3 DNA: TGTGCCAGCAGTTACACACAACAGGGGGTGTACAATGAGCAGTTCTTC; J gene: TRBJ2-1; D gene: TRBD1; clone size: -; V gene: TRBV6-2/TRBV6-3
CDR3 protein: CASGLQGEDIQYF; CDR3 DNA: TGCGCCAGCGGACTACAGGGTGAGGACATTCAGTACTTC; J gene: TRBJ2-4; D gene: -; clone size: many; V gene: TRBV5-1
CDR3 protein: CASSLDRGLPGEAFF; CDR3 DNA: TGTGCCAGCAGCTTGGACAGGGGGCTCCCCGGTGAAGCTTTCTTT; J gene: TRBJ1-1; D gene: TRBD1; clone size: few; V gene: TRBV7-6
CDR3 protein: CASSATPGRFTGQPQHF; CDR3 DNA: TGTGCCAGCAGCGCAACACCGGGACGCTTTACCGGTCAGCCCCAGCATTTT; J gene: TRBJ1-5; D gene: -; clone size: few; V gene: TRBV12-3/TRBV12-4
CDR3 protein: CASSDQGGDDEQFF; CDR3 DNA: TGTGCCAGCAGTGATCAGGGTGGGGACGATGAGCAGTTCTTC; J gene: TRBJ2-1; D gene: -; clone size: few; V gene: TRBV2